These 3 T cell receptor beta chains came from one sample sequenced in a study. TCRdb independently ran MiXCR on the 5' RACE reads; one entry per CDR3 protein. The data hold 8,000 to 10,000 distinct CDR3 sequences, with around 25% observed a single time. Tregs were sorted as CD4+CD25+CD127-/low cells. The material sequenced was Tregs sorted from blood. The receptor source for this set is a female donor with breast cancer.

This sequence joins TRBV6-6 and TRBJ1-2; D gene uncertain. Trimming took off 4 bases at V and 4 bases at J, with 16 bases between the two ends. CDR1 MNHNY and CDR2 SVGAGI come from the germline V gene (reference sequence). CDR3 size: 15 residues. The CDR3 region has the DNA TGTGCCAGCAGTTTTCCGGACCTCTCCCTCTATGGCTACACCTTC. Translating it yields CASSFPDLSLYGYTF.

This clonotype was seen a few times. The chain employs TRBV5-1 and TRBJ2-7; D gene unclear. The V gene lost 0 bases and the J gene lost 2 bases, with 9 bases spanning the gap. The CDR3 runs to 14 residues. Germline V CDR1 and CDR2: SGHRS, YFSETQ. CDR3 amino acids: CASSLAWGTYEQYF. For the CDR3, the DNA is TGCGCCAGCAGCTTGGCCTGGGGAACCTACGAGCAGTACTTC. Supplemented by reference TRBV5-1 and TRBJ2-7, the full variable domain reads KAGVTQTPRYLIKTRGQQVTLSCSPISGHRSVSWYQQTPGQGLQFLFEYFSETQRNKGNFPGRFSGRQFSNSRSEMNVSTLELGDSALYLCASSLAWGTYEQYFGPGTRLTVT.

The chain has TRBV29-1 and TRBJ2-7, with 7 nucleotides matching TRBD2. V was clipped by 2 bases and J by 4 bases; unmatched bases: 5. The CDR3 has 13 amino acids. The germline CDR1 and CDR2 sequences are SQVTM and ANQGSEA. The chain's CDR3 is CSVELAEVYEQYF. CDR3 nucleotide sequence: TGCAGCGTTGAACTAGCGGAAGTTTACGAGCAGTACTTC.